The T cell receptor (beta chain) described here comes from a study of technical replicates of blood from several donors. Generated by immunoSEQ multiplex PCR, the TCRdb table keeps only in-frame clones and is missing some. The data contain tens of thousands of clones, roughly 94% of them singletons. V gave up 3 bases and J gave up 7 bases; unmatched junction bases: 11. This CDR3 is 17 amino acids long. Germline-derived CDR1 and CDR2 are SGHTA and FQGNSA. This clone came up once. The sample taken for sequencing was T cells isolated from PBMCs. The receptor's source is a human donor in good health. This rearrangement joins TRBV7-2 to TRBJ2-1; 11 bases align to TRBD2. The CDR3: CASSFLSTSGKNNEQFF. CDR3 nucleotide sequence: TGTGCCAGCAGCTTCCTCTCGACTAGCGGGAAGAATAATGAGCAGTTCTTC.